The clone carrying this TCR beta chain was counted a few times. Its antigen is not identified. The repertoire was sequenced with immunoSEQ multiplex PCR; TCRdb's copy has only in-frame clones and lacks some. Among some 10,000 clones, around half were seen once, and the ten largest hold 4.2%. The sample comes from a study of T cells in localized non-small cell lung cancer. Findings and caveats of the study: Adjacent lung had a median around 60 of the 100 largest tumor clones. Elevated circulating T cell density in blood was associated with longer overall survival. Clonality of T cells reached its maximum in uninvolved adjacent lung, surpassing tumor. The tumor had only one region sequenced, so heterogeneity remains possible.

The source was lymph node tissue, collected before any cancer treatment. The clonotype comes from a woman between 35 and 70 years old with stage II squamous cell lung carcinoma.

The CDR3 spells CASSSSWDQPQHF. DNA for the CDR3: TGTGCCAGCAGTTCATCTTGGGATCAGCCCCAGCATTTT. V and J are TRBV6-8 and TRBJ1-5; no definite D call. The CDR3 covers 13 residues. V was cut by 4 bases and J by 5 bases, with 9 bases left in between. Germline lookup yields CDR1 MNHGY and CDR2 SAAAGT.